The next 10 T cell receptor beta chains were all read from a single sample in a study of beta chain features in type 1 diabetes. Expressed TCRB transcripts got sequenced, as all isolated RNA was reverse transcribed. Clones were read by immunoSEQ multiplex PCR, and TCRdb kept only the in-frame ones, dropping some. The sample has about 230,000 clones, over 9.5% seen once; the top ten hold under 0.035%. Sequencing was done on a sample of naive CD4+ T cells from blood. Receptors were obtained from a woman aged 18-29 years in good health.

There are a few counts of this clone. This chain links TRBV19 with TRBJ1-5, with D unclear. CDR1 and CDR2 from the germline V gene are LNHDA and SQIVND (reference sequence). Trimming took off 2 bases at V and 0 bases at J, with 8 bases between the two ends. The CDR3 runs to 15 residues. The CDR3 DNA reads as TGTGCCAGTAGTATACCAGTTCCTAGCAATCAGCCCCAGCATTTT. Its translation: CASSIPVPSNQPQHF.

This clone was observed a handful of times. In DNA form, the CDR3 reads TGTGCCAGCAGCTTCGCGCAGGGTTACACAGATACGCAGTATTTT. Its translation is CASSFAQGYTDTQYF. The chain joins TRBV11-2 to TRBJ2-3, with D possibly being TRBD1 (5 bases). CDR3 size: 15 residues. V was pared by 3 bases and J by 2 bases, with 12 bases between. From germline, CDR1 is SGHAT and CDR2 FQNNGV.

This clone was observed a few times. The CDR3 sequence is CASRGGSSYNSPLHF. DNA of the CDR3: TGTGCCAGCCGAGGGGGCAGCTCCTATAATTCACCCCTCCACTTT. V and J are TRBV28 and TRBJ1-6; 7 bases align to TRBD1. Germline-derived CDR1 and CDR2 are MDHEN and SYDVKM. The V gene end was trimmed by 8 bases and the J gene end by 0 bases; junction bases not matched to a gene: 4. The CDR3 has 15 residues.

The chain links TRBV18 to TRBJ2-7, with 13 bases fitting TRBD2. Trimming at V came to 3 bases and at J to 3 bases, leaving 5 bases not matched to a gene. Germline loops: CDR1 KGHSH, CDR2 LQKENI. The CDR3 runs 16 residues. This chain's CDR3 is CASSPRTSGSDYEQYF. The CDR3 nucleotides read TGTGCCAGCTCACCGCGGACTAGCGGGAGTGACTACGAGCAGTACTTC.

The chain links TRBV5-4 to TRBJ1-1; D is undetermined. CDR1 SGHNT and CDR2 YYREEE come from the germline V gene (reference sequence). This CDR3 has 17 amino acids. Deletions cut 3 bases from V and 0 bases from J, with 18 bases between. The CDR3 here is CASSSHFTQPMNTEAFF. CDR3 DNA: TGTGCCAGCAGCTCCCACTTTACTCAACCCATGAACACTGAAGCTTTCTTT.

This clone has a handful of counts. A much larger clone differs by one base, so this may be a read error. The chain uses TRBV5-5 and TRBJ2-5; no clear D gene. V was pared by 2 bases and J by 4 bases, with 3 bases between. Germline CDR1 SGHKS, CDR2 YYEKEE (reference sequence). The length of the CDR3 is 11 residues. CDR3 region: CASSFGETQYF. The CDR3 DNA reads as TGTGCCAGCAGCTTCGGAGAGACCCAGTACTTC.

Regarding this clone: A junction end diverges from the germline sequence, so it may reflect a read error. The genes are TRBV5-6 and TRBJ2-1; no clear D. The CDR3 consists of 14 residues. In germline, CDR1 is SGHDT, CDR2 YYEEEE. In DNA form, the CDR3 reads TGTGCCAGCAGCTTGGAGGAGTACTCCAATGAGCGGTTCTTC. Translated, it gives CASSLEEYSNERFF.

This clone was counted between two and nine times. The chain combines TRBV18 with TRBJ2-7; no reliable D call. The CDR3 has 13 amino acids. V shed 6 bases and J shed 1 base, with 10 bases lying between them. From germline, CDR1 is KGHSH and CDR2 LQKENI. CDR3 region: CASSHSISYEQYF. DNA of the CDR3: TGTGCCAGCTCGCACAGCATTTCCTACGAGCAGTACTTC.

This clone came up a few times. The chain carries TRBV30 and TRBJ1-1, with TRBD1 matching over 7 bases. Germline CDR1 and CDR2: GTSNPN and SVGIG (reference sequence). J was trimmed by 1 base and V by 6 bases; bases with no gene match: 2. CDR3 size: 12 residues. CDR3 region: CACQGGNTEAFF. CDR3 sequence (DNA): TGTGCCTGCCAGGGGGGGAACACTGAAGCTTTCTTT. The complete variable domain, with remaining parts taken from reference TRBV30 and TRBJ1-1, reads SQTIHQWPATLVQPVGSPLSLECTVEGTSNPNLYWYRQAAGRGLQLLFYSVGIGQISSEVPQNLSASRPQDRQFILSSKKLLLSDSGFYLCACQGGNTEAFFGQGTRLTVV.

The V call is TRBV18, the J call TRBJ1-1; TRBD1 agrees at 7 bases. V gave up 5 bases and J gave up 1 base; unmatched junction bases: 4. This CDR3 is 14 amino acids long. CDR1 KGHSH and CDR2 LQKENI come from the germline V gene. For the CDR3, the DNA is TGTGCCAGCTCAGCCGACAGGGAGAACACTGAAGCTTTCTTT. It encodes CASSADRENTEAFF.